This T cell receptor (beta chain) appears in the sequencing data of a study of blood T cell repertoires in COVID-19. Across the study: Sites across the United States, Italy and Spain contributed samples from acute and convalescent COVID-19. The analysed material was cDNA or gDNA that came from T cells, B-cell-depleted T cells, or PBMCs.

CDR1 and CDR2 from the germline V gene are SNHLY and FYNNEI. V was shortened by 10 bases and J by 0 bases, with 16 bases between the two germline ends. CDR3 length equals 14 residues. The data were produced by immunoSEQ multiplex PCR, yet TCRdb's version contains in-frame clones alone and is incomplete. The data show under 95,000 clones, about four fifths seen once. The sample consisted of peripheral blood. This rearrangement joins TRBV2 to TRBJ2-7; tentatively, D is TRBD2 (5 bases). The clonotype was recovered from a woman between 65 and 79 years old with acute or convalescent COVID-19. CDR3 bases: TGTGCCACCGTACTAGACCCGAGCTCCTACGAGCAGTACTTC. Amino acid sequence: CATVLDPSSYEQYF.